One sample yielded the 27 T cell receptor beta chains listed below, sequenced in a study of blood T cell repertoires in COVID-19. Profiling relied on immunoSEQ multiplex PCR, and the TCRdb table lists in-frame clones only, not all of them. This table holds roughly 110,000 clones, roughly 84% found once. Sequenced input: peripheral blood. These receptors were taken from a human donor in a cohort sampled during active COVID-19.

This clone was picked up one time. The chain has TRBV7-9 and TRBJ1-2, with TRBD1 identical over 7 bases. Germline assignment: CDR1 SEHNR and CDR2 FQNEAQ (reference sequence). Trimming cost V 2 bases and J 6 bases; bases outside gene matches: 9. This CDR3 contains 15 residues. The CDR3, as DNA: TGTGCCAGCAGCTTACTCCAGGGGGTAAACAATGGCTACACCTTC. This codes for CASSLLQGVNNGYTF.

About this clone itself: This sample also contains other DNA sequences that code for the same CDR3. The chain has TRBV30 and TRBJ2-5; TRBD2 aligns across 9 bases. The germline CDR1 and CDR2 sequences are GTSNPN and SVGIG (reference sequence). Germline trimming cut 3 bases from V and 5 bases from J; bases unmatched to any gene: 4. The CDR3 loop spans 13 amino acids. This CDR3 reads CAWRGLAGETQYF. The CDR3 DNA sequence: TGTGCCTGGAGGGGACTAGCTGGGGAGACCCAGTACTTC.

This chain joins TRBV27 and TRBJ2-7; TRBD1 matches 10 bases. Germline V gene lookup returns CDR1 MNHEY and CDR2 SMNVEV (reference sequence). The CDR3 consists of 16 residues. J gave up 6 bases and V 6 bases, and 14 bases lay outside the gene matches. The chain's CDR3 is CASSLTPGQGLREQYV. The CDR3 nucleotides read TGTGCCAGCAGCCTTACCCCGGGACAGGGGCTGCGCGAGCAGTACGTC.

This clone was seen just once. The chain has TRBV18 and TRBJ2-2; TRBD1 might be the D (5 bases). Germline values: CDR1 KGHSH, CDR2 LQKENI. The length of the CDR3 is 15 residues. V was trimmed by 2 bases and J by 5 bases, leaving 12 bases between them. The CDR3 DNA follows: TGTGCCAGCTCACCAGAGGCCAGGGTAACCGGGGAGCTGTTTTTT. Protein: CASSPEARVTGELFF. Filled out from reference TRBV18 and TRBJ2-2, the complete variable domain reads NAGVMQNPRHLVRRRGQEARLRCSPMKGHSHVYWYRQLPEEGLKFMVYLQKENIIDESGMPKERFSAEFPKEGPSILRIQQVVRGDSAAYFCASSPEARVTGELFFGEGSRLTVL.

In the case of this clone: Distinct nucleotide sequences in the sample also encode this CDR3. J is TRBJ2-1 and V is TRBV4-1; TRBD2 matches 10 bases. The CDR3 totals 17 residues. V was pared by 3 bases and J by 2 bases, with 7 bases of the junction left unmatched. CDR1 MGHRA and CDR2 YSYEKL come from the germline V gene. The CDR3 region is CASSHPSGRGTYNEQFF. CDR3 DNA: TGCGCCAGCAGCCACCCCAGCGGGAGGGGGACCTACAATGAGCAGTTCTTC.

This clone has just one count. This chain uses TRBV3-1 (or the pseudogene TRBV3-2) with TRBJ1-1; D possibly corresponds to TRBD1 (5 bases). Between the trimmed V and J ends, which lost 5 bases and 0 bases, there was a span of 16 bases. Germline V gene lookup returns CDR1 LGHDT and CDR2 YNNKEL (reference sequence). CDR3 length equals 16 residues. CDR3 residues: CASSWGDGYMNTEAFF. CDR3 bases: TGTGCCAGCAGCTGGGGGGACGGATACATGAACACTGAAGCTTTCTTT.

The gene calls are TRBV24-1 and TRBJ1-2; 10 bases map to TRBD1. Trimming cost V 3 bases and J 7 bases; bases outside gene matches: 13. This CDR3 has 17 amino acids. From germline, CDR1 is KGHDR and CDR2 SFDVKD. The CDR3 sequence is CATSDERVDRGLGGYTF. Here the CDR3 DNA reads TGTGCCACCAGTGATGAACGCGTCGACAGGGGGCTTGGTGGCTACACCTTC.

The CDR3 coding sequence is TGTGCCAGCAGTGCCGGAGCCCCGTTCAATGAGCAGTTCTTC. Translation: CASSAGAPFNEQFF. This chain uses TRBV25-1 with TRBJ2-1; no firm D call. This CDR3 spans 14 amino acids. The V gene's germline CDR1 is MGHDK and CDR2 SYGVNS. Trimming cost V 4 bases and J 6 bases, with 13 bases left between them.

V is TRBV6-6 and J is TRBJ1-4; 7 bases fit TRBD1. CDR3 length equals 13 residues. V shed 7 bases, J shed 8 bases, and the junction held 7 bases outside the gene matches. The germline gives CDR1 MNHNY, CDR2 SVGAGI (reference sequence). This CDR3 is CASKTGVREKLFF. The CDR3 DNA follows: TGTGCCAGCAAAACAGGGGTTAGGGAAAAACTGTTTTTT.

The V call is TRBV5-6, the J call TRBJ1-2; TRBD1 matches 7 bases. Germline lookup yields CDR1 SGHDT and CDR2 YYEEEE. The CDR3 runs 16 residues. The V gene end was trimmed by 4 bases and the J gene end by 5 bases; junction bases not matched to a gene: 14. CDR3 DNA sequence: TGTGCCAGCAGCCCGCAATGGGGACAGAAACTTTATGGCTACACCTTC. This translates into CASSPQWGQKLYGYTF.

This clone was seen only once. This chain links TRBV18 with TRBJ2-2; 11 nucleotides agree with TRBD1. The V gene end was trimmed by 4 bases and the J gene end by 2 bases; junction bases not matched to a gene: 21. Germline lookup yields CDR1 KGHSH and CDR2 LQKENI. The CDR3 covers 22 residues. CDR3 region: CASSLKKIGQGAESGNTGELFF. The CDR3 DNA sequence: TGTGCCAGCTCACTAAAAAAAATTGGACAGGGGGCGGAAAGTGGAAACACCGGGGAGCTGTTTTTT.

This clone has only a few counts. The chain joins TRBV7-3 to TRBJ2-1; D is possibly TRBD1 (6 bases). This CDR3 has 16 residues. Germline CDR1 and CDR2: SGHTA and FQGTGA. Deletions cut 1 base from V and 0 bases from J, with 10 bases between. Written as DNA, the CDR3 is TGTGCCAGCAGCTTAATGGGGGCAGACTCCTACAATGAGCAGTTCTTC. Amino acid sequence: CASSLMGADSYNEQFF.

V and J are TRBV9 and TRBJ2-3; 11 nucleotides align to TRBD2. This CDR3 region has 17 residues. Germline V lookup: CDR1 SGDLS, CDR2 YYNGEE. The junction had 8 bases not matched to a gene; V was cut back by 3 bases and J by 2 bases. The DNA for the CDR3 is TGTGCCAGCAGCGGGAGACTAGCGGGGATCCTCACAGATACGCAGTATTTT. Its translation: CASSGRLAGILTDTQYF.

The V call is TRBV9, the J call TRBJ2-7; 7 bases align to TRBD2. J lost 2 bases, V lost 0 bases, and 5 bases had no gene match. CDR1 and CDR2 (germline): SGDLS, YYNGEE. This CDR3 spans 15 amino acids. DNA for the CDR3: TGTGCCAGCAGCGTAGGGACTGGGAGGGCCTACGAGCAGTACTTC. Encoded protein: CASSVGTGRAYEQYF.

This clone occurred a few times. The V and J genes are TRBV3-1 (or the pseudogene TRBV3-2) and TRBJ1-5; TRBD1 agrees at 9 bases. The CDR3 contains 16 residues. Germline V gene data show CDR1 as LGHDT and CDR2 as YNNKEL (reference sequence). Unmatched junction bases numbered 4, after V lost 1 base and J lost 3 bases. The CDR3 protein is CASSQGTGASNQPQHF. The CDR3 coding sequence is TGTGCCAGCAGCCAAGGGACAGGGGCTTCCAATCAGCCCCAGCATTTT.

V usage is TRBV5-6 and J usage is TRBJ1-2; 9 nucleotides line up with TRBD1. This CDR3 comprises 15 residues. Germline CDR1 reads SGHDT; CDR2 reads YYEEEE. V dropped 3 bases and J dropped 2; count of bases not matched to a gene: 5. This chain's CDR3 is CASSWPGQGNYGYTF. For the CDR3, the DNA is TGTGCCAGCAGCTGGCCGGGACAGGGAAACTATGGCTACACCTTC.

The chain combines TRBV12-3 or TRBV12-4 with TRBJ1-1; TRBD1 agrees at 7 bases. The CDR3 covers 12 residues. The V and J ends lost 6 bases and 9 bases, in that order; junction bases with no gene match: 7. The CDR3 nucleotides read TGTGCCAGCAGCCGAGACAGGGTCAAAGCTTTCTTT. This sequence encodes CASSRDRVKAFF.

This sequence joins TRBV4-2 and TRBJ1-1, with D unresolved. CDR1 is LGHNA, CDR2 YNFKEQ, per germline. The CDR3 sequence is 11 residues long. Trimming pared 5 bases from V and 5 bases from J, leaving 6 bases between. The CDR3: CASSVRTEAFF. The CDR3 coding sequence is TGTGCCAGCAGCGTTAGAACTGAAGCTTTCTTT.

The rearrangement joins TRBV30 to TRBJ2-5; 8 bases align to TRBD2. V shed 1 base, J shed 1 base, and the junction held 5 bases outside the gene matches. Germline CDR1 reads GTSNPN; CDR2 reads SVGIG (reference sequence). This CDR3 has 15 residues. Here the CDR3 reads CAWSGGLATQETQYF. The DNA of the CDR3 is TGTGCCTGGAGTGGAGGACTAGCAACCCAAGAGACCCAGTACTTC.

The rearrangement joins TRBV12-3 or TRBV12-4 to TRBJ2-1, with D possibly being TRBD2 (5 bases). The CDR3 loop spans 13 amino acids. Trimming pared 2 bases from V and 6 bases from J, leaving 8 bases between. The CDR3 spells CASSLYGVNEQFF. CDR3 DNA sequence: TGTGCCAGCAGTTTATACGGGGTCAATGAGCAGTTCTTC.

The V and J genes are TRBV20-1 and TRBJ1-1; D call uncertain. The ends were cut back, 2 bases at V and 6 bases at J, with 7 bases in the middle. The CDR3 covers 11 residues. CDR1 DFQATT and CDR2 SNEGSKA come from the germline V gene (reference sequence). DNA for the CDR3: TGCAGTGCTAGAACTGAGGCTGAAGCTTTCTTT. Translation: CSARTEAEAFF.

The chain recombines TRBV6-6 with TRBJ2-5; 8 nucleotides align to TRBD1. V lost 6 bases to trimming and J lost 5 bases; unmatched junction nucleotides: 8. From germline, CDR1 is MNHNY and CDR2 SVGAGI (reference sequence). This CDR3 is 14 amino acids long. The CDR3 region has the DNA TGTGCCAGCAGCCCAGACAGACAGGGGGAGACCCAGTACTTC. This gives the protein CASSPDRQGETQYF.

This clone was recorded a few times. The V and J genes are TRBV4-3 and TRBJ2-7; D call uncertain. The germline CDR1 and CDR2 sequences are LGHNA and YSLEER. The CDR3 extends over 15 amino acids. V lost 0 bases, J lost 2 bases, and 11 bases lay in between. The DNA of the CDR3 is TGCGCCAGCAGCCAAGACCCCACTACTACCTACGAGCAGTACTTC. This sequence encodes CASSQDPTTTYEQYF.

The chain employs TRBV29-1 and TRBJ2-2; TRBD1 aligns across 8 bases. V trimming: 6 bases; J trimming: 7 bases; junction bases outside the gene matches: 4. Germline V gene sequence: CDR1 SQVTM, CDR2 ANQGSEA. CDR3 length: 12 amino acids. The CDR3 here is CSVGQVGGELFF. The CDR3 nucleotides are TGCAGCGTGGGACAGGTTGGCGGGGAGCTGTTTTTT.

CDR3 residues: CASSTRTSGRACEQYV. As DNA, the CDR3 is TGTGCCAGCAGCACCCGGACTAGCGGGAGGGCGTGTGAGCAGTACGTC. This sequence joins TRBV21-1 and TRBJ2-7; the table names TRBD2, a call not compared with the DNA. TRBV21-1 represents a pseudogene. The CDR3 sequence is 16 residues long.

This sequence joins TRBV27 and TRBJ1-1; TRBD1 aligns across 9 bases. Trimming at V came to 6 bases and at J to 8 bases, leaving 10 bases not matched to a gene. The CDR3 runs 14 residues. CDR1 MNHEY and CDR2 SMNVEV come from the germline V gene (reference sequence). CDR3 residues: CASRPTQGAGEAFF. The DNA for the CDR3 is TGTGCCAGCAGGCCCACACAGGGGGCGGGGGAAGCTTTCTTT.

The chain is built from TRBV19 and TRBJ2-5; 11 bases are shared with TRBD2. In germline, CDR1 is LNHDA, CDR2 SQIVND (reference sequence). The CDR3 consists of 16 residues. J lost 3 bases, V lost 4 bases, and 7 bases had no gene match. CDR3 region: CASSSTLAGVKETQYF. DNA of the CDR3: TGTGCCAGTAGTAGTACACTAGCGGGAGTGAAAGAGACCCAGTACTTC.